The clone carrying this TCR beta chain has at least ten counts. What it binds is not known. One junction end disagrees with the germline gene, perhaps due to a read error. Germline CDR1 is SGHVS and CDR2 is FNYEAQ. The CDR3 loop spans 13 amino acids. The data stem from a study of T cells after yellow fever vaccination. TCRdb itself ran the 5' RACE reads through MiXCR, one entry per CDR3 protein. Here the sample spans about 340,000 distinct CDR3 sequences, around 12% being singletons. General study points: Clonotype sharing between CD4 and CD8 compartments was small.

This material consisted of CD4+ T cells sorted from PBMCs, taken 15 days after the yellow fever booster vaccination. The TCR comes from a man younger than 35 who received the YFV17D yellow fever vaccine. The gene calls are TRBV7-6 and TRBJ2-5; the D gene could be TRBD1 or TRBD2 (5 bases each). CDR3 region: CASSLGTQETQYF. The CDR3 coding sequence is TGCGCCAGCAGCTTGGGGACCCAAGAGACCCAGTACTTC.